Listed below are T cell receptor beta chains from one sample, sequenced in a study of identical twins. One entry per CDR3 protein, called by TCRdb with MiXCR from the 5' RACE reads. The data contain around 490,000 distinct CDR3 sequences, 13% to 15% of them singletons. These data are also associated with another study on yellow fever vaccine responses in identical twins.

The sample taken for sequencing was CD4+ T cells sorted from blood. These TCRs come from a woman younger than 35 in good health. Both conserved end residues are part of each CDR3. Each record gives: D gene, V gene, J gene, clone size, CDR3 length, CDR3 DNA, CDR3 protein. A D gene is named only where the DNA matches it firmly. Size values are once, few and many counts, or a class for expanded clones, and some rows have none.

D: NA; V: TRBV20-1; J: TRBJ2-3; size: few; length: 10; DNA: TGCAGTGCACGTCGAGATACGCAGTATTTT; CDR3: CSARRDTQYF
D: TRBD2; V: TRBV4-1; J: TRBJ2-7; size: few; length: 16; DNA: TGCGCCAGCAGCCTCGGACTAGCGGTGAGCTCCTACGAGCAGTACTTC; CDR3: CASSLGLAVSSYEQYF
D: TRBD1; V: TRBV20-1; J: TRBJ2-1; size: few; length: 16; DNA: TGCAGTGCTAGAACCGGGACAGGGAACTCCTACAATGAGCAGTTCTTC; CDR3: CSARTGTGNSYNEQFF
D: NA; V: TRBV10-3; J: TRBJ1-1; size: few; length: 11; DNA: TGTGCCGCGCGATCGGGACAAGAAGCTTTCTTT; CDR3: CAARSGQEAFF
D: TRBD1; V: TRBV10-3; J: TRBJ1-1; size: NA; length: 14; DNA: TGTGCCATCAGTGGGGGACAGGGGAGTACTGAAGCTTTCTTT; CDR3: CAISGGQGSTEAFF
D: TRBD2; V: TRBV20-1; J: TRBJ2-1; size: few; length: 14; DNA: TGCAGTGCCCCGACTAGCGGGGTATACAATGAGCAGTTCTTC; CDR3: CSAPTSGVYNEQFF
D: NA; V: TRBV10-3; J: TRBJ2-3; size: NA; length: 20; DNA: TGTGCCATCAGTGTGCGGGAAACCAGGGATATCCTTTTTCACACAGATACGCAGTATTTT; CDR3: CAISVRETRDILFHTDTQYF
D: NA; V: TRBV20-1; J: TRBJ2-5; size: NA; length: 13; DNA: TGCAGTGCTATAACCGGGACACCAGAGACCCAGTACTTC; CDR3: CSAITGTPETQYF
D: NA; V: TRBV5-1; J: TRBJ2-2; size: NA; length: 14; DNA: TGCGCCAGCTGTGAGGGGGAGGTCACCGGGGAGCTGTTTTTT; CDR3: CASCEGEVTGELFF
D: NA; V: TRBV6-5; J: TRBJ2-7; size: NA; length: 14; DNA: TGTGCCAGCAGTTACCCTGGGGGCGCGGGCGAGCAGTACTTC; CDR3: CASSYPGGAGEQYF
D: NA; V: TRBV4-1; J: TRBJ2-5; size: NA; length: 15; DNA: TGCGCCAGCAGCCAAGAGGGCCCGTCGAGGGGGACCCAGTACTTC; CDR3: CASSQEGPSRGTQYF
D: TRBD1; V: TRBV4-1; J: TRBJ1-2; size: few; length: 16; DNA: TGCGCCAGCAGCCAAGGGCCTCAGGGGGTCGGCTATGGCTACACCTTC; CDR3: CASSQGPQGVGYGYTF
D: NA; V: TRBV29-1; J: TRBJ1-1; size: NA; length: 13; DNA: TGCAGCGTTGAGCCCCTCCTAGGGACTGAAGCTTTCTTT; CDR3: CSVEPLLGTEAFF
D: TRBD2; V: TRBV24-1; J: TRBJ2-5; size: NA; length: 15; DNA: TGTGCCACCGTAATTGAGCGGGGGGAGGGAGAGACCCAGTACTTC; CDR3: CATVIERGEGETQYF
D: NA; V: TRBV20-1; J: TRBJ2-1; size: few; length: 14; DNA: TGCAGTGCTAGGGGTGACTATAACTACAATGAGCAGTTCTTC; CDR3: CSARGDYNYNEQFF
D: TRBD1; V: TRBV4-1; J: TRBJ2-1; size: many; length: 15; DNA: TGCGCCAGCAGCCCCGGGACAGGGATTAAGGTTGAGCAGTTCTTC; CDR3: CASSPGTGIKVEQFF
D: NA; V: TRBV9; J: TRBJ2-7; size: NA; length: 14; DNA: TGTGCCAGCAGCGTAGCTTCCTTTAACTACGAGCAGTACTTC; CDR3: CASSVASFNYEQYF
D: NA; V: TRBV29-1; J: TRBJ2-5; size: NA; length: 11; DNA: TGCAGCGCCCAGGGGATACAGACCCAGTACTTC; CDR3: CSAQGIQTQYF
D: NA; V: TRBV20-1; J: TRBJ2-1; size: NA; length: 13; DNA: TGCAGCCCGGGGGGCTTACGCTACAATGAGCAGTTCTTC; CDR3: CSPGGLRYNEQFF
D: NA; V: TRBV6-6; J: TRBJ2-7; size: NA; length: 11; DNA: TGTGCCAGCCGGACGGTTTACGAGCAGTACTTC; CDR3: CASRTVYEQYF
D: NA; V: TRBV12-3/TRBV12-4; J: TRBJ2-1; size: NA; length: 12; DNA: TGTGCCAGCAGTTCTCCTATCCCGGAGCAGTTCTTC; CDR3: CASSSPIPEQFF
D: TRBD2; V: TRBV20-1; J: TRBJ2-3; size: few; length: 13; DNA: TGCAGTGCGGCGGGGGGACCCACAGATACGCAGTATTTT; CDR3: CSAAGGPTDTQYF
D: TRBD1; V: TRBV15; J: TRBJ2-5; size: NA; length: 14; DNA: TGTGCCACCAGCAGATGGGACAGGCAAGAGACCCAGTACTTC; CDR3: CATSRWDRQETQYF
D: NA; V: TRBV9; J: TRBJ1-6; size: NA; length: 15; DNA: TGTGCCAGCAGCGCCAACAGCCCTAATAATTCACCCCTCCACTTT; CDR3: CASSANSPNNSPLHF
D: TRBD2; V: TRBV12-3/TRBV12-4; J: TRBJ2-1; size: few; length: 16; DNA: TGTGCCAGCAGTTCTCGAGCGGGAGGGCCTCTGAATGAGCAGTTCTTC; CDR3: CASSSRAGGPLNEQFF
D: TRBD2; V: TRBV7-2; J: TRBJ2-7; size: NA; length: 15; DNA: TGTGCCAGCAGCCAAGGGAGCGGGAGGGTCTCCGAGCAGTACTTC; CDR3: CASSQGSGRVSEQYF
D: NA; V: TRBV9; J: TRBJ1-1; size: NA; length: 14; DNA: TGTGCCAGCAGCGTAAGGAGTTTCAACACTGAAGCTTTCTTT; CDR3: CASSVRSFNTEAFF
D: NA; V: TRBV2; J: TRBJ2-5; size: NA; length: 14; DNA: TGTGCCAGCAGAGTATGGACAGCCCAAGAGACCCAGTACTTC; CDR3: CASRVWTAQETQYF
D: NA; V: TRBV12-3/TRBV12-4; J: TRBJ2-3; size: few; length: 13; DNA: TGTGCCAGCAGTTTTGGGCCTCGCGATACGCAGTATTTT; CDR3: CASSFGPRDTQYF
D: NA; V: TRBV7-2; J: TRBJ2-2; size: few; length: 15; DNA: TGTGCCAGCAGCTTCCTTAGCGGGAACACCGGGGAGCTGTTTTTT; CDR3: CASSFLSGNTGELFF
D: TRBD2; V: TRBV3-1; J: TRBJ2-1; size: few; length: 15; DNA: TGTGCCAGCAGGGCTAGCGGGGGGGACTACAATGAGCAGTTCTTC; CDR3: CASRASGGDYNEQFF
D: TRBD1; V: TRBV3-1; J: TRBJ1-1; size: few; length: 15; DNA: TGTGCCAGCAGCCAAGATCCAGGGGGACGTACTGAAGCTTTCTTT; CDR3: CASSQDPGGRTEAFF
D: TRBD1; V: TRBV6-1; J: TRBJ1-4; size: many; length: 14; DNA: TGTGCCAGCAGTCGAGACAGGGTTGGCGAAAAACTGTTTTTT; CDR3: CASSRDRVGEKLFF
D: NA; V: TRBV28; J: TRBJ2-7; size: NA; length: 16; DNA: TGTGCCAGCAGTTTATCCCCAGGGGCCGTCGCCTACGAGCAGTACTTC; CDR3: CASSLSPGAVAYEQYF
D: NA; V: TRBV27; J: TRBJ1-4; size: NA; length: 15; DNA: TGTGCCAGCAGTCCCTGGGGCCAGGGCTCTAAAAAACTGTTTTTT; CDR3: CASSPWGQGSKKLFF
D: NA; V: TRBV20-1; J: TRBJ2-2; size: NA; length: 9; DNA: TGCAGTGCTCCCGGGGAGCTGTTTTTT; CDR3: CSAPGELFF
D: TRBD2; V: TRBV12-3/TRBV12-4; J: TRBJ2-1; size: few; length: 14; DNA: TGTGCCAGCAGGCCCAGCGGGAGTACCAATGAGCAGTTCTTC; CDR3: CASRPSGSTNEQFF
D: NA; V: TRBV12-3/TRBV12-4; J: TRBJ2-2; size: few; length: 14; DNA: TGTGCCAGCAGCCCCCAGCGAGGGGCCGGGGAGCTGTTTTTT; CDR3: CASSPQRGAGELFF
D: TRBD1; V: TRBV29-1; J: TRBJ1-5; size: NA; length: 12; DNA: TGCAGCGCCGACAGGGGGAATCAGCCCCAGCATTTT; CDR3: CSADRGNQPQHF
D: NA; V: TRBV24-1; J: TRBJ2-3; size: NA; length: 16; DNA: TGTGCCACCAGTGATTTGGGGGGTAGCCCGACAGATACGCAGTATTTT; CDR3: CATSDLGGSPTDTQYF
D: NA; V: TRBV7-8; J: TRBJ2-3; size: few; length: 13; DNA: TGTGCCAGCACCCCGGGAGGACAGGCTACGCAGTATTTT; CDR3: CASTPGGQATQYF
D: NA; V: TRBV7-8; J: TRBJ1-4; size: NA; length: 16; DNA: TGTGCCAGCAGCTTAGCGCAAGGGGGGGGAAATGAAAAACTGTTTTTT; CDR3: CASSLAQGGGNEKLFF
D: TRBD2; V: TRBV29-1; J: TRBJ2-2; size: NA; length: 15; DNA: TGCAGCGTTGAAGGTCTAGCGGGGAACACCGGGGAGCTGTTTTTT; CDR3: CSVEGLAGNTGELFF
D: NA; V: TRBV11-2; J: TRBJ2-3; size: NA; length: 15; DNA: TGTGCCAGCAGCTTAGGTGGCTTTGTTGCAGATACGCAGTATTTT; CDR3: CASSLGGFVADTQYF
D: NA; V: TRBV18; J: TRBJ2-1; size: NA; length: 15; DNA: TGTGCCAGCTCACTGGGCCCCACCCTTCACAATGAGCAGTTCTTC; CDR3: CASSLGPTLHNEQFF
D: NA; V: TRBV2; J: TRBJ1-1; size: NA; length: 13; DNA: TGTGCCAGCAGTGGACCACAGGGATTAAAGGCTTTCTTT; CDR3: CASSGPQGLKAFF
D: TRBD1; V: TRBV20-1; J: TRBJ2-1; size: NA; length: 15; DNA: TGCAGTGCTAGAGCCGACAGGGGGCTAGGGAATGAGCAGTTCTTC; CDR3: CSARADRGLGNEQFF
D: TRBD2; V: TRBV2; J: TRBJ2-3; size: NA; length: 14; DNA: TGTGCCAGCAGTGAGCGGGAGGGCACAGATACGCAGTATTTT; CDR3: CASSEREGTDTQYF
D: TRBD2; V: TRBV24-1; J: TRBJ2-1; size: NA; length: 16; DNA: TGTGCCACCAGTGATACCGGGACTAGCGGGAGCTATGAGCAGTTCTTC; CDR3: CATSDTGTSGSYEQFF
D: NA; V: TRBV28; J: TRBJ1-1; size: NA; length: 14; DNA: TGTGCCAGCAGTTTACCTCGGCCTTGGGGAGGAGCTTTCTTT; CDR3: CASSLPRPWGGAFF
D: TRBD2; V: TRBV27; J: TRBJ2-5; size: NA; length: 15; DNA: TGTGCCAGCAGTTCCCCAGCGGGAAGAAAAGAGACCCAGTACTTC; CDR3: CASSSPAGRKETQYF
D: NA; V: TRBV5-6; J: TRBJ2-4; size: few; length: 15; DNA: TGTGCCAGCAGCTTGGACGGAGGAGCCAAAAACATTCAGTACTTC; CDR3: CASSLDGGAKNIQYF
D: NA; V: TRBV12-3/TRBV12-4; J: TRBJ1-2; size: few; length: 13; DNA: TGTGCCAGCAGTTGGGGCGGTCTCCTTGGCTACACCTTC; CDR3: CASSWGGLLGYTF
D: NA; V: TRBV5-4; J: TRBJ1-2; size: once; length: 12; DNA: TGTGCCAGCAGCTTGGACGGGCGAGGCTACACCTTC; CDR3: CASSLDGRGYTF
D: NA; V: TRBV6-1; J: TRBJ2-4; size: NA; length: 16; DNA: TGTGCCAGCAGTGTCCTCGGAGCGAGTCTGCGAAACATTCAGTACTTC; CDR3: CASSVLGASLRNIQYF
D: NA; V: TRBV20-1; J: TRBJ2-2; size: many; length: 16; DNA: TGCAGTGCCACAATTCGTCCGGACCCCTCGGCCGGGGAGCTGTTTTTT; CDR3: CSATIRPDPSAGELFF
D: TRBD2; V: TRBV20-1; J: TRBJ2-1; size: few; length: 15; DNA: TGCAGTGCTCGCCTCCTGGCGGGGGTCCCCAATGAGCAGTTCTTC; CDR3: CSARLLAGVPNEQFF
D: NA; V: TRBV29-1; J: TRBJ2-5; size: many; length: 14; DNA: TGCAGCGTTGAAGGACGACAGTTTCAAGAGACCCAGTACTTC; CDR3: CSVEGRQFQETQYF